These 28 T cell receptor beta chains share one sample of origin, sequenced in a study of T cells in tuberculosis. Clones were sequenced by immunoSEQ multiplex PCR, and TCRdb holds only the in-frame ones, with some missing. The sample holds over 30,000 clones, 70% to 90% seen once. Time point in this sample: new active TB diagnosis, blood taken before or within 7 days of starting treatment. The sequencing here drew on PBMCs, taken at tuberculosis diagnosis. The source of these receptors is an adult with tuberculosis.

CDR3 sequence reads: CASSELPGLAGSTGELFF. DNA for the CDR3: TGTGCCAGCAGTGAACTCCCTGGACTAGCGGGAAGCACCGGGGAGCTGTTTTTT. The rearrangement links TRBV25-1 to TRBJ2-2, with TRBD2 identical over 12 bases. V lost 2 bases and J lost 4; bases outside the gene matches: 8. This CDR3 has 18 amino acids. Germline lookup yields CDR1 MGHDK and CDR2 SYGVNS.

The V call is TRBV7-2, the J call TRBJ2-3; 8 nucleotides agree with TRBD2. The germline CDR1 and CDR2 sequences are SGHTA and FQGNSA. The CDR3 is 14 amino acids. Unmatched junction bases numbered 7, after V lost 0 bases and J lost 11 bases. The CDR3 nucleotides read TGTGCCAGCAGCTTAGCGCCAGCGGGAGAGGAGCAGTATTTT. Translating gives CASSLAPAGEEQYF.

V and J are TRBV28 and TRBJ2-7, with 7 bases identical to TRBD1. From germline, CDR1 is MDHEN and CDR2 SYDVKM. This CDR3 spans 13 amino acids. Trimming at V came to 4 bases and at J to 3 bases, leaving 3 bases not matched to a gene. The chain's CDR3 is CASSSGTVYEQYF. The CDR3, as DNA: TGTGCCAGCAGTTCCGGGACAGTCTACGAGCAGTACTTC.

In nucleotides, the CDR3 is TGTGCCAGCAGTTACAGACTAGCGGGGGACGAGCAGTACTTC. This gives the protein CASSYRLAGDEQYF. The rearrangement joins TRBV6-5 to TRBJ2-7, with 12 bases that match TRBD2. Germline assignment: CDR1 MNHEY and CDR2 SVGAGI. V lost 2 bases and J lost 5; bases outside the gene matches: 1. The CDR3 length is 14 residues.

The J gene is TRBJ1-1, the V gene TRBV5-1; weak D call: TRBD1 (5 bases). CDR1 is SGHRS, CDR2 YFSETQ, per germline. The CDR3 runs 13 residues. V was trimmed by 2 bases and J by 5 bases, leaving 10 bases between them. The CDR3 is CASSFWGGTEAFF. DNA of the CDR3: TGCGCCAGCAGCTTTTGGGGGGGTACTGAAGCTTTCTTT.

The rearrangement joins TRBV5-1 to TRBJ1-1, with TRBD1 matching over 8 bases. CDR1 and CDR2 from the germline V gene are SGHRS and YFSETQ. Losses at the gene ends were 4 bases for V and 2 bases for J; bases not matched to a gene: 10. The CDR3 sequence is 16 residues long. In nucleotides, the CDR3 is TGCGCCAGCAGCCGGGGACAGGATTTAAGAAACACTGAAGCTTTCTTT. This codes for CASSRGQDLRNTEAFF.

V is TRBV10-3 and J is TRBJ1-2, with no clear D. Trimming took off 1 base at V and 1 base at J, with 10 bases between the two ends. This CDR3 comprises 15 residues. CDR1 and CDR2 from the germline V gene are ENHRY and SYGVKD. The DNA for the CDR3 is TGTGCCATCAGTGAGTTTGGAGGGCATAACTATGGCTACACCTTC. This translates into CAISEFGGHNYGYTF.

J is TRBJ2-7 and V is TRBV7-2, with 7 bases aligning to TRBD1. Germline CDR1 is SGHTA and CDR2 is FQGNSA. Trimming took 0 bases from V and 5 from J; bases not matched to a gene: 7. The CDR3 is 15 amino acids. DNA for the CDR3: TGTGCCAGCAGCTTAGCAGACAGGGAGTTGAACGAGCAGTACTTC. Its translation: CASSLADRELNEQYF.

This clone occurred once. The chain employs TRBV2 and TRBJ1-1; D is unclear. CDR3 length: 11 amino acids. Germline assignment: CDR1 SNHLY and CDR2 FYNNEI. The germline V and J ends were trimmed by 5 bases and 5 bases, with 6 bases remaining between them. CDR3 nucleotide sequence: TGTGCCAGCAGTTTAAAAACTGAAGCTTTCTTT. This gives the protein CASSLKTEAFF.

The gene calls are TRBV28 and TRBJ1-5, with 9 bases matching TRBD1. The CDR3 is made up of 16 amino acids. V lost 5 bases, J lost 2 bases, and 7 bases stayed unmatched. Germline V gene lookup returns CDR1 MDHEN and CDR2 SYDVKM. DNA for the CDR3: TGTGCCAGCAGTCCTACAGGACAGGGGCGCAATCAGCCCCAGCATTTT. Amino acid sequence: CASSPTGQGRNQPQHF. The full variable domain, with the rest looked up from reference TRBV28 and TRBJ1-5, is DVKVTQSSRYLVKRTGEKVFLECVQDMDHENMFWYRQDPGLGLRLIYFSYDVKMKEKGDIPEGYSVSREKKERFSLILESASTNQTSMYLCASSPTGQGRNQPQHFGDGTRLSIL.

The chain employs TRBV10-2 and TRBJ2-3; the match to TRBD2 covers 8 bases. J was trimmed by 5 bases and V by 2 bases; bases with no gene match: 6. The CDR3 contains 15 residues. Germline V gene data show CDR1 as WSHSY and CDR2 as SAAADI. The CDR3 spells CASSEGQAGEDTQYF. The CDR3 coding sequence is TGCGCCAGCAGTGAGGGTCAAGCGGGGGAAGATACGCAGTATTTT.

The CDR3 protein is CASSPQWRGPDTQYF. In DNA, the CDR3 is TGTGCCAGCAGCCCGCAATGGCGGGGCCCAGATACGCAGTATTTT. The V gene is TRBV7-2, the J gene TRBJ2-3; TRBD2 is a possible D gene (6 bases). The V end lost 5 bases, the J end lost 4 bases, and 16 bases lay between the germline ends. Germline V gives CDR1 SGHTA, CDR2 FQGNSA. The CDR3 consists of 15 residues.

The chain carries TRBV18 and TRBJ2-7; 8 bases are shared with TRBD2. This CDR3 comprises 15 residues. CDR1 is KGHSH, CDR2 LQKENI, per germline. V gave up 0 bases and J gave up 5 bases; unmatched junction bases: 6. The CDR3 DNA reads TGTGCCAGCTCACCACCCGTAGCGGGAAAGAACGAGCAGTACTTC. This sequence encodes CASSPPVAGKNEQYF.

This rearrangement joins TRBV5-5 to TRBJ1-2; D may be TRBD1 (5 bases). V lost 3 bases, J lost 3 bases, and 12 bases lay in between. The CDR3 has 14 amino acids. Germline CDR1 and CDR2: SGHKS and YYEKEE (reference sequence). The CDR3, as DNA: TGTGCCAGCAGCTCGACAGACGGTCACTATGGCTACACCTTC. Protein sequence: CASSSTDGHYGYTF.

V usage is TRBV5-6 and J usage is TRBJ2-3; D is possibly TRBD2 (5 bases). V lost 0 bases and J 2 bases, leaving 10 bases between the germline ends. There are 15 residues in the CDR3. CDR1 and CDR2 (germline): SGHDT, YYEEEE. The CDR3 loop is CASSLAGLDTDTQYF. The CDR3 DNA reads TGTGCCAGCAGCTTGGCCGGACTCGACACAGATACGCAGTATTTT.

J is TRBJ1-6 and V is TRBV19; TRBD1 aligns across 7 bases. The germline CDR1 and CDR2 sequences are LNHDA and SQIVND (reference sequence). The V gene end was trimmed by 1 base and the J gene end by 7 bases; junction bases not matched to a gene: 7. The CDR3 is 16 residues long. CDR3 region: CASSIGEGAGNSPLHF. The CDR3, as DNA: TGTGCCAGTAGTATAGGCGAGGGGGCAGGGAATTCACCCCTCCACTTT.

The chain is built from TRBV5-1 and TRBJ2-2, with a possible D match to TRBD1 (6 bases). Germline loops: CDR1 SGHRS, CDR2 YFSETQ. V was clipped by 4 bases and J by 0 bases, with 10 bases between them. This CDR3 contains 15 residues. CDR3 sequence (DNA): TGCGCCAGCAGCCGGGACACCACGAACACCGGGGAGCTGTTTTTT. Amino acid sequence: CASSRDTTNTGELFF.

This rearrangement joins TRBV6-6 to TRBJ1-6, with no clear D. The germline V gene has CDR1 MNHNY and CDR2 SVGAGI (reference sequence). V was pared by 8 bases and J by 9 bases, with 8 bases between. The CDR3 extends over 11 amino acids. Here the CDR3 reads CASRNSSPLHF. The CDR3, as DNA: TGTGCCAGCCGAAATAGTTCACCCCTCCACTTT.

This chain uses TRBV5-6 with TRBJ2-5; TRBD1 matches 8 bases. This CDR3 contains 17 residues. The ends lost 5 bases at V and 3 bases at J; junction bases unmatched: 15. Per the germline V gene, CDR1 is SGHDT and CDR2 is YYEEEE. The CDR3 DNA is TGTGCCAGCAGGACGGCACCTAAGACAGGGGTGAAAGAGACCCAGTACTTC. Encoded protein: CASRTAPKTGVKETQYF.

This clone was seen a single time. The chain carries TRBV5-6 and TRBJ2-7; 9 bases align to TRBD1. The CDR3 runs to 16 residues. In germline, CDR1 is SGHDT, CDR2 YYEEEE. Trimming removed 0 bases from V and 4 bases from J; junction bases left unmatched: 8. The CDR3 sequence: CASSLVGQGGEYEQYF. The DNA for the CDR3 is TGTGCCAGCAGCTTGGTGGGACAGGGTGGCGAGTACGAGCAGTACTTC.

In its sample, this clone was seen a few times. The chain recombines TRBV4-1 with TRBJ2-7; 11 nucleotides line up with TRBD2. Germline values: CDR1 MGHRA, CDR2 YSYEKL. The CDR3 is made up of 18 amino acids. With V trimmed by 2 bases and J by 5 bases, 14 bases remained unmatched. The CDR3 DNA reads TGCGCCAGCAGCCAACAAAGGGGACTAGCGGCTCCCCGGGACGAGCAGTACTTC. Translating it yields CASSQQRGLAAPRDEQYF.

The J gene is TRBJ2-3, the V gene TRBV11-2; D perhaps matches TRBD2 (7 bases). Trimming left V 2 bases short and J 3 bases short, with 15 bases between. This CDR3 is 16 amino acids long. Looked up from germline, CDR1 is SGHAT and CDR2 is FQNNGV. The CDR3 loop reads CASSLIRGAQTDTQYF. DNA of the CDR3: TGTGCCAGCAGCTTAATCCGGGGGGCGCAAACAGATACGCAGTATTTT.

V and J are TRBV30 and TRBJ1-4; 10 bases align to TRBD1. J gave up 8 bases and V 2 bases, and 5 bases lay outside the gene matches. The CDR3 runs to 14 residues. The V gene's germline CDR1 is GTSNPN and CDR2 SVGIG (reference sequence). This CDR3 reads CAWSPGQGHEKLFF. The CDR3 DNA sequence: TGTGCCTGGAGTCCGGGACAGGGGCACGAAAAACTGTTTTTT.

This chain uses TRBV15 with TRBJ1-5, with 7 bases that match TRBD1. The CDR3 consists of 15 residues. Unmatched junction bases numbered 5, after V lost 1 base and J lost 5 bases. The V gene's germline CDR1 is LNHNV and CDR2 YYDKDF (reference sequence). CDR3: CATSRGGGSDQPQHF. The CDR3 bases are TGTGCCACCAGCAGAGGAGGGGGCTCGGATCAGCCCCAGCATTTT.

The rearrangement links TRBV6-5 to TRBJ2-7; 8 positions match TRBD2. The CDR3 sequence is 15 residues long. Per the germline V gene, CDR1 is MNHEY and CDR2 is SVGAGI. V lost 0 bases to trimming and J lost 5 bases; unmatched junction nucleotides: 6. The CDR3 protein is CASSYSPGLAHEQYF. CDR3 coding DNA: TGTGCCAGCAGTTACTCGCCCGGACTAGCCCACGAGCAGTACTTC.

CDR3 nucleotides: TGTGCCAGCAGCCTCGTTGGGGGGGCGAACACCGGGGAGCTGTTTTTT. Translated: CASSLVGGANTGELFF. The V gene is TRBV7-9, the J gene TRBJ2-2; 7 bases match TRBD2. J lost 0 bases, V lost 5 bases, and 6 bases had no gene match. The CDR3 is 16 residues long. Germline V gives CDR1 SEHNR, CDR2 FQNEAQ (reference sequence).

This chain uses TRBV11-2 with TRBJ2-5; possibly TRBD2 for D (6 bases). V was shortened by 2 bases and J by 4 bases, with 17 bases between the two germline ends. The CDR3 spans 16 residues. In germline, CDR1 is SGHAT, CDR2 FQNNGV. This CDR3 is CASSLFRRERRETQYF. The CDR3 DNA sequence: TGTGCCAGCAGCTTATTCCGCCGGGAGAGGCGAGAGACCCAGTACTTC.

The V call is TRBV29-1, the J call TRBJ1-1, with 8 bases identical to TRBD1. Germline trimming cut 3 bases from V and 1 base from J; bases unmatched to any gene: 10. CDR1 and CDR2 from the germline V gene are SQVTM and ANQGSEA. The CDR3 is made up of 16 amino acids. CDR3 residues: CSVELRDRPPNTEAFF. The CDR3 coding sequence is TGCAGCGTTGAGCTCAGGGACAGGCCCCCGAACACTGAAGCTTTCTTT.